One and the same sample provided the 4 T cell receptor beta chains below, sequenced in a study of blood T cell repertoires in COVID-19. Produced via immunoSEQ multiplex PCR; TCRdb's table is partial and in-frame only. Among approximately 320,000 clones listed, under 95% were seen once. The sequencing input was PBMCs or T cells enriched from blood (not recorded which). All receptors derive from a man aged 55 to 70 who had recovered from COVID-19.

V and J are TRBV7-2 and TRBJ1-4; 9 bases align to TRBD1. J was trimmed by 2 bases and V by 4 bases; bases with no gene match: 2. Germline V gene data show CDR1 as SGHTA and CDR2 as FQGNSA. The CDR3 contains 15 residues. In DNA, the CDR3 is TGTGCCAGCAGCTCCGACAGGGGGACTAATGAAAAACTGTTTTTT. Its protein product is CASSSDRGTNEKLFF.

The chain uses TRBV6-5 and TRBJ1-1; no reliable D call. CDR1 is MNHEY and CDR2 is SVGAGI in the germline V gene. CDR3 length: 14 amino acids. Trimming took off 5 bases at V and 3 bases at J, with 13 bases between the two ends. DNA of the CDR3: TGTGCCAGCAGTATTAGGACGGGATACACTGAAGCTTTCTTT. Residues: CASSIRTGYTEAFF.

The chain employs TRBV27 and TRBJ1-6; a possible D gene is TRBD1 (5 bases). This CDR3 comprises 14 residues. Trimming stripped 3 bases from V and 7 bases from J, with 10 bases between. Germline loops: CDR1 MNHEY, CDR2 SMNVEV (reference sequence). The DNA for the CDR3 is TGTGCCAGCAGTTTCGACAGACGCAATTCACCCCTCCACTTT. Amino acids: CASSFDRRNSPLHF.

The J gene is TRBJ1-1, the V gene TRBV3-1 (or the pseudogene TRBV3-2); 8 bases map to TRBD1. The trim removed 2 bases at V and 8 bases at J, leaving 4 bases unmatched. Germline V CDR1 and CDR2: LGHDT, YNNKEL (reference sequence). This CDR3 has 13 residues. The CDR3 loop is CASSQLRGPEAFF. In DNA, the CDR3 is TGTGCCAGCAGCCAACTCAGGGGGCCGGAAGCTTTCTTT.